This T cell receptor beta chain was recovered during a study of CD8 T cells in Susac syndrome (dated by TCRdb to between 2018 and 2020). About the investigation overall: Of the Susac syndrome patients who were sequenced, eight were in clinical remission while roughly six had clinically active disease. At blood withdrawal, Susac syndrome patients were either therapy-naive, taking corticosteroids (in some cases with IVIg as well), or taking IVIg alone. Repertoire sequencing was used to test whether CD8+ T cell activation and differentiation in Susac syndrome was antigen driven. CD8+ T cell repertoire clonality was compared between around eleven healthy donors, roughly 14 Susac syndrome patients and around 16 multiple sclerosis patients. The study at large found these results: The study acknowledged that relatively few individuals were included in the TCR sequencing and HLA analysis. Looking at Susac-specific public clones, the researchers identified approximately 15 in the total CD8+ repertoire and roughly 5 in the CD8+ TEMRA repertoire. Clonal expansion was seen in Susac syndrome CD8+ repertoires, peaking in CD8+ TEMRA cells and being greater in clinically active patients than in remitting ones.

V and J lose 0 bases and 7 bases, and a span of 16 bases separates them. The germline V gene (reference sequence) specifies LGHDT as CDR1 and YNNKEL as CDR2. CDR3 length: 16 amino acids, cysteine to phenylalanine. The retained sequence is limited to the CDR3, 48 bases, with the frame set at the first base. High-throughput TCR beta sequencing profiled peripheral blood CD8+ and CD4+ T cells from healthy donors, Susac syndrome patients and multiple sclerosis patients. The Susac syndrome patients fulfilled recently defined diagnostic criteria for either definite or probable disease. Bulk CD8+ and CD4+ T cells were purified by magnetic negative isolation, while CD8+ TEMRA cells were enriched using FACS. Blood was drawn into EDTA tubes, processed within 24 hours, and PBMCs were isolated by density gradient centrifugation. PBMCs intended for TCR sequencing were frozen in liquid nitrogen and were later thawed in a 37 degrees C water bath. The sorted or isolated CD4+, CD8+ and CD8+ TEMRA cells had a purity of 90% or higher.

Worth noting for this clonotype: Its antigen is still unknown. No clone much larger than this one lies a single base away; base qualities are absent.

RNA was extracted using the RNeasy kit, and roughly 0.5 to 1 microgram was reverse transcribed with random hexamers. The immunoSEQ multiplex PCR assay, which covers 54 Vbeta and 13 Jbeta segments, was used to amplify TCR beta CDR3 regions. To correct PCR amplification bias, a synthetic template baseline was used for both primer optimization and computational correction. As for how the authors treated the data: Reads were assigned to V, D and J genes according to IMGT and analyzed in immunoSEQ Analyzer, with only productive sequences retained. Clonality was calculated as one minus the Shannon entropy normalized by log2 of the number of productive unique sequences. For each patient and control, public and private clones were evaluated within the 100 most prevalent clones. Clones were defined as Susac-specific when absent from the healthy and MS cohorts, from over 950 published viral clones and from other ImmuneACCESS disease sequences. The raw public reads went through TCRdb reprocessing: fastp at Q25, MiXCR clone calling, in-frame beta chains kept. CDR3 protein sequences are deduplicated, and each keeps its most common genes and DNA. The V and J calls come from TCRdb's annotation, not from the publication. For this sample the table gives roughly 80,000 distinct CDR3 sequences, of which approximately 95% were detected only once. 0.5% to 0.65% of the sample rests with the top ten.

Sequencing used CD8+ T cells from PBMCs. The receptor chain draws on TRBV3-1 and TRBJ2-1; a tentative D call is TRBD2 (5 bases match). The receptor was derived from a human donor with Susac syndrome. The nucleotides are TGTGCCAGCAGCCAAGATGTGCAGACGTGGGAGAATGAGCAGTTCTTC. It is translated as CASSQDVQTWENEQFF.